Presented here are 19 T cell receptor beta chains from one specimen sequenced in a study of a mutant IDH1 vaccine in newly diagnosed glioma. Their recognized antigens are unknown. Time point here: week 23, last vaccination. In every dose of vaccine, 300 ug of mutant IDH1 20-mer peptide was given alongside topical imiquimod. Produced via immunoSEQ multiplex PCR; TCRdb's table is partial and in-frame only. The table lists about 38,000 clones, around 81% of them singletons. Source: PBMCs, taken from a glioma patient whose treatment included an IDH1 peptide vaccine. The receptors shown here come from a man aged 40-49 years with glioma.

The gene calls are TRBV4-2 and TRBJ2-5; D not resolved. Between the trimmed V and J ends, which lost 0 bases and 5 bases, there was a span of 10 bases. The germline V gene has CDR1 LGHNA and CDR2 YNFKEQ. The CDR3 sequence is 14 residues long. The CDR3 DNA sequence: TGTGCCAGCAGCCAAGATACCCTACCGGAGACCCAGTACTTC. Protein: CASSQDTLPETQYF.

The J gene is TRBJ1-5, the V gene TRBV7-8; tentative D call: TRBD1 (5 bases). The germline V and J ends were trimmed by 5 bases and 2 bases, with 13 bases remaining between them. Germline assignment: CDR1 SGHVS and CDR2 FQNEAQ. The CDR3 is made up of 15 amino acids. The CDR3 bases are TGTGCCAGCAGCCCGCCTGGACACCGCAATCAGCCCCAGCATTTT. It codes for CASSPPGHRNQPQHF.

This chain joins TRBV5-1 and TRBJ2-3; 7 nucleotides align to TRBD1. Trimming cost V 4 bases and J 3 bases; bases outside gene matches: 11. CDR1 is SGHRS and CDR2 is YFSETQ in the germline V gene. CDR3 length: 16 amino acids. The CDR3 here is CASSVRQGWGTDTQYF. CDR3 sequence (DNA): TGCGCCAGCAGCGTGAGACAGGGTTGGGGGACAGATACGCAGTATTTT.

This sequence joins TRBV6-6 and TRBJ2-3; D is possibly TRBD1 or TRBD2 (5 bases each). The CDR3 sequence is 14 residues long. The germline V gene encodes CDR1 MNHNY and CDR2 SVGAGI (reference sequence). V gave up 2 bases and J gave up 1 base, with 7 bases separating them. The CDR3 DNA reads TGTGCCAGCAGTTACGGGGACGGCACAGATACGCAGTATTTT. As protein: CASSYGDGTDTQYF.

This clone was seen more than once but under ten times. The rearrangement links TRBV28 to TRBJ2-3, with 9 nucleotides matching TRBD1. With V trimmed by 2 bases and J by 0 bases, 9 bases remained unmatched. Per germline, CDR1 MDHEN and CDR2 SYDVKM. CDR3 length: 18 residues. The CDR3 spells CASSLRGSGTGSTDTQYF. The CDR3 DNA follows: TGTGCCAGCAGTTTAAGGGGTTCCGGGACAGGGAGCACAGATACGCAGTATTTT.

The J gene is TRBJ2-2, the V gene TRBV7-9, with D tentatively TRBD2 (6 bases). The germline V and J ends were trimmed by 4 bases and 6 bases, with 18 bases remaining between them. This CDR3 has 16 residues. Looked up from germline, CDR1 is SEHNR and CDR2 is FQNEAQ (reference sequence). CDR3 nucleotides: TGTGCCAGCAGCTCGTTACTAGCCACGAGTCCCGGGGAGCTGTTTTTT. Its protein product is CASSSLLATSPGELFF. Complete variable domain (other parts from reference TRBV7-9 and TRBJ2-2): DTGVSQNPRHKITKRGQNVTFRCDPISEHNRLYWYRQTLGQGPEFLTYFQNEAQLEKSRLLSDRFSAERPKGSFSTLEIQRTEQGDSAMYLCASSSLLATSPGELFFGEGSRLTVL.

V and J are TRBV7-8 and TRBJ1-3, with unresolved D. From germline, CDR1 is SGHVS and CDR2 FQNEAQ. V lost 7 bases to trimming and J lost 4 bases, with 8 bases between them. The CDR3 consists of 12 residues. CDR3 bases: TGTGCCAGCATTGGGTCCGGAAACACCATATATTTT. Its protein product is CASIGSGNTIYF.

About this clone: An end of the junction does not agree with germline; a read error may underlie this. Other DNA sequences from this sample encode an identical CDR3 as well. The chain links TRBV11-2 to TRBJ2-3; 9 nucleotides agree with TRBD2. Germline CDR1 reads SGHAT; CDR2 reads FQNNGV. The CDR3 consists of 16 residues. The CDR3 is CASSRSPAGGSDTQYF. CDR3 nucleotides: TGCGCCAGCAGCCGCTCTCCAGCGGGGGGCTCAGATACGCAGTATTTT.

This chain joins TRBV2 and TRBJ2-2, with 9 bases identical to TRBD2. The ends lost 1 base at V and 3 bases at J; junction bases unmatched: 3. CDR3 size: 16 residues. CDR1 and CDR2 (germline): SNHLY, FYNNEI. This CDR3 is CASSEVSGGYTGELFF. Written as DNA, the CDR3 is TGTGCCAGCAGTGAAGTTAGCGGGGGCTACACCGGGGAGCTGTTTTTT.

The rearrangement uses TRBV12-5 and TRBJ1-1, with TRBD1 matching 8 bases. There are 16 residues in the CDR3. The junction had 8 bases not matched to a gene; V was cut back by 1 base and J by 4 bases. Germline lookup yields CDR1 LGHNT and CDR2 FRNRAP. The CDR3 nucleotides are TGTGCTAGTGGTTTGGGTGGACAGGGAACCGGCACTGAAGCTTTCTTT. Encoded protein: CASGLGGQGTGTEAFF.

The CDR3 DNA sequence: TGTGCCAGCAGCTTGGCAGCGCTGAGCTCTGGAAACACCATATATTTT. It encodes CASSLAALSSGNTIYF. This chain links TRBV5-5 with TRBJ1-3; D gene unclear. Germline V lookup: CDR1 SGHKS, CDR2 YYEKEE (reference sequence). V was shortened by 0 bases and J by 0 bases, with 10 bases between the two germline ends. CDR3 length: 16 amino acids.

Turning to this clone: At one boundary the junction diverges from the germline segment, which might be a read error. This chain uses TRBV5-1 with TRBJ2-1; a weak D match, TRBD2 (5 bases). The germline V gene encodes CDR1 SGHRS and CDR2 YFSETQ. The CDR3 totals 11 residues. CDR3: CASSADWSLIF. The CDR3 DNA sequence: TGCGCCAGCAGCGCGGACTGGTCCTTGATCTTC.

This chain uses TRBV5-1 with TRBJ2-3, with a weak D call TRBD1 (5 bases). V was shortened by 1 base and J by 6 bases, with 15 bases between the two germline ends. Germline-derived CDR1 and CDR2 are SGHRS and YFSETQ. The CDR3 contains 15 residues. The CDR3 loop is CASSLLRGAWDTQYF. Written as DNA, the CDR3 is TGCGCCAGCAGCTTGTTAAGGGGCGCATGGGATACGCAGTATTTT.

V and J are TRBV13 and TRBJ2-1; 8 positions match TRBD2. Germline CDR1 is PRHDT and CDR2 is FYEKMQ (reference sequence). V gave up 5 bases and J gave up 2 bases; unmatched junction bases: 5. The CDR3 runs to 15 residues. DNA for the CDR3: TGTGCCAGCAGCCCCCTAGCGGGTCCCTACAATGAGCAGTTCTTC. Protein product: CASSPLAGPYNEQFF. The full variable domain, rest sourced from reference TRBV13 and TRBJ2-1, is AAGVIQSPRHLIKEKRETATLKCYPIPRHDTVYWYQQGPGQDPQFLISFYEKMQSDKGSIPDRFSAQQFSDYHSELNMSSLELGDSALYFCASSPLAGPYNEQFFGPGTRLTVL.

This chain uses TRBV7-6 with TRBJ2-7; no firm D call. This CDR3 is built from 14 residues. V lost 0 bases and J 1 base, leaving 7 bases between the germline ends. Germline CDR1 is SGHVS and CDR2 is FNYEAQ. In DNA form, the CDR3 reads TGTGCCAGCAGCTTAGCGCAGGTTTCCTACGAGCAGTACTTC. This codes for CASSLAQVSYEQYF. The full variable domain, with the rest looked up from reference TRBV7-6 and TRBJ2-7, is GAGVSQSPRYKVTKRGQDVALRCDPISGHVSLYWYRQALGQGPEFLTYFNYEAQQDKSGLPNDRFSAERPEGSISTLTIQRTEQRDSAMYRCASSLAQVSYEQYFGPGTRLTVT.

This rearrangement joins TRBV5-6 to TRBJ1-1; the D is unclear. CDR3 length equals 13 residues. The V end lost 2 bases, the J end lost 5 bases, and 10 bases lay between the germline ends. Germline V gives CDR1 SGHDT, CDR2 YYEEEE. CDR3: CASSLSGYTEAFF. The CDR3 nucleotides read TGTGCCAGCAGCTTATCGGGGTATACTGAAGCTTTCTTT.

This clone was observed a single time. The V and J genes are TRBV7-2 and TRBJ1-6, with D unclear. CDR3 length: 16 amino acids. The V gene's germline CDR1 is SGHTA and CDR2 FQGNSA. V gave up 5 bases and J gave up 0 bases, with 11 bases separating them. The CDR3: CASSARPASYNSPLHF. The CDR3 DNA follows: TGTGCCAGCAGCGCCCGACCGGCCTCCTATAATTCACCCCTCCACTTT.

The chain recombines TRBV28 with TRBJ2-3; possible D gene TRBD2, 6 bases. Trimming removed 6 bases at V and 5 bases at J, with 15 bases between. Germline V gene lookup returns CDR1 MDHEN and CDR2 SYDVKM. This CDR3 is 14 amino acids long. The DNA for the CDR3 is TGTGCCAGCAGGAGGGGAGGTAGGGGAGATACGCAGTATTTT. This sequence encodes CASRRGGRGDTQYF.

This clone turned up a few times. DNA for the CDR3: TGTGCCAGCAGGGTACTAGCGGCCTACGAGCAGTACTTC. This encodes CASRVLAAYEQYF. This chain links TRBV2 with TRBJ2-7, with TRBD2 matching over 8 bases. The trim removed 6 bases at V and 2 bases at J, leaving 3 bases unmatched. The CDR3 covers 13 residues. Germline loops: CDR1 SNHLY, CDR2 FYNNEI. Full variable domain (missing parts from reference TRBV2 and TRBJ2-7): EPEVTQTPSHQVTQMGQEVILRCVPISNHLYFYWYRQILGQKVEFLVSFYNNEISEKSEIFDDQFSVERPDGSNFTLKIRSTKLEDSAMYFCASRVLAAYEQYFGPGTRLTVT.